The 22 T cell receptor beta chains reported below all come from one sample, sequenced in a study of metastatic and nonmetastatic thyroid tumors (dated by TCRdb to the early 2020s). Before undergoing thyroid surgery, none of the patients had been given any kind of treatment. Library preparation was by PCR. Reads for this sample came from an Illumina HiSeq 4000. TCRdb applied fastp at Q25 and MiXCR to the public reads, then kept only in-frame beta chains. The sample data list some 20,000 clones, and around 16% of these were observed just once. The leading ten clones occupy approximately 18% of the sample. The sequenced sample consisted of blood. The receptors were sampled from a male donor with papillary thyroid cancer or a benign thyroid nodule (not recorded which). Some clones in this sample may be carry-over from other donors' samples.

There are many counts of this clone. The CDR3 here is CASSQDDSAYEQYF. The CDR3 DNA reads as TGTGCCAGCAGCCAAGACGACAGTGCGTACGAGCAGTACTTC. The chain couples TRBV3-1 to TRBJ2-7; D possibly corresponds to TRBD1 (5 bases). CDR1 LGHDT and CDR2 YNNKEL come from the germline V gene (reference sequence). Trimming stripped 0 bases from V and 4 bases from J, with 10 bases between. The CDR3 sequence is 14 residues long.

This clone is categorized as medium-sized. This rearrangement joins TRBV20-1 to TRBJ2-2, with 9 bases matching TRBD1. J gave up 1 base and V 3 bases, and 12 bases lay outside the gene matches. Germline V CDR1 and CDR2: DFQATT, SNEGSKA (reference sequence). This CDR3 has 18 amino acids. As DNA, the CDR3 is TGCAGTGCTAGGGAGGACAGGGGAGTTTCGAGGAACACCGGGGAGCTGTTTTTT. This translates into CSAREDRGVSRNTGELFF.

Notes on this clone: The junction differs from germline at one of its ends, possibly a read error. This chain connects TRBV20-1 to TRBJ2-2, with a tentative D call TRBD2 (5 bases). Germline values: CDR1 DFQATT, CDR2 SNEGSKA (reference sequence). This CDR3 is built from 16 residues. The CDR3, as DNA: TGCAGTGCTAGAGATTACAAGGGCCCGAACACCGGGGAGCTCTTTTTT. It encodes CSARDYKGPNTGELFF.

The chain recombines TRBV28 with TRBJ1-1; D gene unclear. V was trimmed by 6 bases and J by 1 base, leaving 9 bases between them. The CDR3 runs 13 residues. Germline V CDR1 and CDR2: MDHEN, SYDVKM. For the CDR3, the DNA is TGTGCCAGCAGCCCGCACCAGAACACTGAAGCTTTCTTT. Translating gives CASSPHQNTEAFF.

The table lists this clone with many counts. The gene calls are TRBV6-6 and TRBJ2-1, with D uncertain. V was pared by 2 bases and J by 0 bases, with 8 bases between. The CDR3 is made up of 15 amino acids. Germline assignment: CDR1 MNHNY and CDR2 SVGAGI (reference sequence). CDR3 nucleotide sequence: TGTGCCAGCAGTTACAGTAGCCCCTCCTACAATGAGCAGTTCTTC. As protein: CASSYSSPSYNEQFF.

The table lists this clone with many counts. CDR3 DNA sequence: TGCGCCAGCAGTTTCGGGCAGGAGGTCCCAGGTACGCAGTATTTT. Residues: CASSFGQEVPGTQYF. The rearrangement joins TRBV4-3 to TRBJ2-3, with a tentative D call TRBD2 (5 bases). Germline values: CDR1 LGHNA, CDR2 YSLEER. The V and J ends lost 6 bases and 8 bases respectively, with 21 bases between them. This CDR3 contains 15 residues.

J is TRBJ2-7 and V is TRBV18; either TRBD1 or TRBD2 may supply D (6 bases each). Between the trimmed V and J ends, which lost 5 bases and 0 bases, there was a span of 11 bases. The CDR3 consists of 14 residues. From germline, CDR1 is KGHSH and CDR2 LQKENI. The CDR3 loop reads CASSSGGVSYEQYF. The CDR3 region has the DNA TGTGCCAGCTCATCCGGGGGCGTCTCCTACGAGCAGTACTTC.

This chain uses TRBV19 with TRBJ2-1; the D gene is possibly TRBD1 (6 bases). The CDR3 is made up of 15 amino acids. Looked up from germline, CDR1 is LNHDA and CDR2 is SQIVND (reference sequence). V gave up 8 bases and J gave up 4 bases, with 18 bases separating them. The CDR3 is CASSHKPGTYNEQFF. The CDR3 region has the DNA TGTGCCAGTTCCCATAAACCCGGGACATACAATGAGCAGTTCTTC.

The CDR3 DNA is TGCGCCAGCAGGGGACAGGGGGCGACGAGGGAGACCCAGTACTTC. Translation: CASRGQGATRETQYF. The J gene is TRBJ2-5, the V gene TRBV4-1, with 12 bases matching TRBD1. Germline CDR1 is MGHRA and CDR2 is YSYEKL. This CDR3 comprises 15 residues. Trimming took 6 bases from V and 5 from J; bases not matched to a gene: 7.

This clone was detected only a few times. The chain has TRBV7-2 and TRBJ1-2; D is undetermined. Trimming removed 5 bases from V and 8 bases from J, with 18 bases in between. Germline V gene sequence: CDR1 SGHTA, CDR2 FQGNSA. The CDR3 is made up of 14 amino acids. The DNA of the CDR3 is TGTGCCAGCAGCCAGGCTACCGAGAATATAGGCTACACCTTC. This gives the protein CASSQATENIGYTF. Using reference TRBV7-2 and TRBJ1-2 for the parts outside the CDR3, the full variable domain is GAGVSQSPSNKVTEKGKDVELRCDPISGHTALYWYRQSLGQGLEFLIYFQGNSAPDKSGLPSDRFSAERTGGSVSTLTIQRTQQEDSAVYLCASSQATENIGYTFGSGTRLTVV.

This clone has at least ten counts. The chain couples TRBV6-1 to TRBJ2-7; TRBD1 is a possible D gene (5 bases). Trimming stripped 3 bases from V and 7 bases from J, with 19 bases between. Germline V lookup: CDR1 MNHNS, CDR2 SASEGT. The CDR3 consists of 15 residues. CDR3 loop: CASSEGSGPKGEQYF. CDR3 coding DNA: TGTGCCAGCAGTGAGGGGTCAGGGCCCAAGGGGGAGCAGTACTTC.

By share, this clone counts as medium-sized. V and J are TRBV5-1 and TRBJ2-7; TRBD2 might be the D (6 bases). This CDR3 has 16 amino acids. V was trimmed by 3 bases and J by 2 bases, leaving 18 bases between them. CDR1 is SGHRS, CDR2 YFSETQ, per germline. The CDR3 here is CASSWGDLQAAYEQYF. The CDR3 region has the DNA TGCGCCAGCAGCTGGGGGGACTTACAGGCTGCCTACGAGCAGTACTTC.

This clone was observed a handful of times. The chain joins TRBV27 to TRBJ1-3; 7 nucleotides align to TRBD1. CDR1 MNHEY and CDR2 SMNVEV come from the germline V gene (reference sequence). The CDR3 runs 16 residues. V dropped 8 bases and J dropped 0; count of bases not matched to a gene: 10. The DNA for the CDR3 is TGTGCCAGCGCCACAGGGGCGTACTTCTCTGGAAACACCATATATTTT. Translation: CASATGAYFSGNTIYF.

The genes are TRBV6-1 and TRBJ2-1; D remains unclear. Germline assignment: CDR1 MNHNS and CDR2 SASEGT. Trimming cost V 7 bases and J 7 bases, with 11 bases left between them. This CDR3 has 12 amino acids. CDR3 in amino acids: CASKGYPNEQFF. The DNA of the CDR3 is TGTGCCAGCAAAGGGTACCCAAATGAGCAGTTCTTC.

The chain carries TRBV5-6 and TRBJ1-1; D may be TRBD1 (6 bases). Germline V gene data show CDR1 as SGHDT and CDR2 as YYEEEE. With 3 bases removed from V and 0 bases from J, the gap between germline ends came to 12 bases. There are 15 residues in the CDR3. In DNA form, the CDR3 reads TGTGCCAGCAGCTCCACAGGGTTACTGAACACTGAAGCTTTCTTT. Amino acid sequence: CASSSTGLLNTEAFF.

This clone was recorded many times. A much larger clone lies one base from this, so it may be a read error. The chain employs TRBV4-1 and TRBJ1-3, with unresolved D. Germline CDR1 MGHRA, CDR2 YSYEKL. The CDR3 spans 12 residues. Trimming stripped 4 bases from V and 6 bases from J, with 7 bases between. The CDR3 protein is CASSRDENTIYF. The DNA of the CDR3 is TGCGCCAGCAGCCGGGATGAAAACACCATATATTTT.

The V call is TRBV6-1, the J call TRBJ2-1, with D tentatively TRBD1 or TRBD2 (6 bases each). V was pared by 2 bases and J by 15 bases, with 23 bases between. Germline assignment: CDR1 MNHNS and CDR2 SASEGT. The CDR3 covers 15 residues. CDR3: CASSERGLEGVVGFF. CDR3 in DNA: TGTGCCAGCAGTGAACGGGGTTTGGAGGGGGTAGTTGGGTTCTTC.

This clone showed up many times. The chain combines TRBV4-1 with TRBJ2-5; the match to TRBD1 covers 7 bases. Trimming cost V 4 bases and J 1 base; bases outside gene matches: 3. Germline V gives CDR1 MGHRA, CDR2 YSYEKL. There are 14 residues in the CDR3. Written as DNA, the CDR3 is TGCGCCAGCAGCCCAGGACAGGCCCAAGAGACCCAGTACTTC. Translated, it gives CASSPGQAQETQYF.

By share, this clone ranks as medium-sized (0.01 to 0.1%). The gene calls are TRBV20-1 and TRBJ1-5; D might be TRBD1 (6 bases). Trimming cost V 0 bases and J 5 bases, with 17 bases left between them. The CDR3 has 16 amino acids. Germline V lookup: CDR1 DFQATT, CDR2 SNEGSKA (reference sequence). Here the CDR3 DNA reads TGCAGTGCTAGAGATGGACAGATTTTTCATGATCAGCCCCAGCATTTT. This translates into CSARDGQIFHDQPQHF.

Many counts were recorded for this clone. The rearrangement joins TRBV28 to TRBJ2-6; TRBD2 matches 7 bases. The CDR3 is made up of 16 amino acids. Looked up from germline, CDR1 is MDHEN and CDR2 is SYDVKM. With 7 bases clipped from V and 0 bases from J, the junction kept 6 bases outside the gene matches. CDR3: CASTGGQFSGANVLTF. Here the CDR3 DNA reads TGTGCCAGCACGGGAGGACAATTCTCTGGGGCCAACGTCCTGACTTTC.

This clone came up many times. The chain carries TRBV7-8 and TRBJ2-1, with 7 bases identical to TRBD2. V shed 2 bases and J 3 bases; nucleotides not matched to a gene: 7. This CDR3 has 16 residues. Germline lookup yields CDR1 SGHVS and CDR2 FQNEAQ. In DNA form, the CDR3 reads TGTGCCAGCAGCTTATTTTTAGGACTAGTCTACAATGAGCAGTTCTTC. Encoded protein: CASSLFLGLVYNEQFF.

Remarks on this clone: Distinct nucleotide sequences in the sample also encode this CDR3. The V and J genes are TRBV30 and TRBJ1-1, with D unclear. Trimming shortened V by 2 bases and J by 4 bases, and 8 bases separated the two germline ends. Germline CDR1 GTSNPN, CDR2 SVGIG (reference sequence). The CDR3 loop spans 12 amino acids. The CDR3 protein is CAWSNLGTEAFF. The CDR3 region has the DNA TGTGCCTGGAGTAACCTTGGCACTGAAGCTTTCTTT.